The clone carrying this T cell receptor beta chain has a count of ten or more. Its antigen remains unknown. Each CDR3 protein is one row after TCRdb ran MiXCR on the reads. The sample has approximately 280,000 distinct CDR3 sequences; about 20% are singletons. Trimming pared 4 bases from V and 4 bases from J, leaving 8 bases between. This CDR3 region has 13 residues. This record comes from a study of T cell repertoires in cytomegalovirus infection. Whole-study context: Recently identified HLA-C-restricted CMV epitopes were used, and well-studied HLA-B-restricted CMV epitopes were used as well. Whole-study results and caveats: Summed public TCR beta family frequency identified CMV carriers bearing the relevant HLA.

The V gene is TRBV12-3 or TRBV12-4, the J gene TRBJ2-1, with D possibly matching TRBD2 (5 bases). This TCR was sampled from a human donor in good health (CMV status not recorded). Some clones in this sample may be carry-over from other donors' samples. The specimen was cultured PBMCs, collected from culture after CMV antigen stimulation. The CDR3: CASSWTQYNEQFF. The CDR3 bases are TGTGCCAGCAGTTGGACTCAGTACAATGAGCAGTTCTTC.